The 9 T cell receptor beta chains below all came from one sample that was sequenced in a study of CD4 T cells in relation to SARS-CoV-2 and coronaviruses. The unexposed donors gave CD4+ T cells in about 2010-2019, prior to COVID-19. After ten to eleven days of culture, CD4+ T cells were isolated. No cognate antigen is known for these TCRs. TCRdb's table, derived via immunoSEQ multiplex PCR, lists solely in-frame clones and lacks some. The table has more than 25,000 clones, less than 80% seen once. The source material was CD4+ T cells from PBMCs, cultured in vitro. The receptors were gathered from a human donor in good health.

Only a few counts were recorded for this clone. The genes are TRBV11-1 and TRBJ2-7; D might be TRBD2 (5 bases). V gave up 4 bases and J gave up 7 bases, with 20 bases separating them. Germline V gene data show CDR1 as SGHAT and CDR2 as FQDESV (reference sequence). The CDR3 is made up of 15 amino acids. CDR3 loop: CASSSSKTAPGEQYF. The CDR3 nucleotides are TGTGCCAGCAGCTCCTCGAAAACAGCCCCGGGGGAGCAGTACTTC.

Written as DNA, the CDR3 is TGTGCCAGCAGCTCGGACAGGGGGCTCGGGCAGCCCCAGCATTTT. Protein: CASSSDRGLGQPQHF. The chain combines TRBV7-2 with TRBJ1-5; 11 nucleotides align to TRBD1. V lost 4 bases, J lost 7 bases, and 6 bases stayed unmatched. CDR3 size: 15 residues. CDR1 is SGHTA and CDR2 is FQGNSA in the germline V gene.

The table lists this clone with a few counts. V usage is TRBV7-9 and J usage is TRBJ2-2, with TRBD1 identical over 7 bases. V lost 6 bases and J lost 7; bases outside the gene matches: 8. Germline V gene sequence: CDR1 SEHNR, CDR2 FQNEAQ (reference sequence). The CDR3 sequence is 14 residues long. The CDR3 loop is CASRFGQESGELFF. The CDR3, as DNA: TGTGCCAGCAGATTCGGACAGGAAAGCGGGGAGCTGTTTTTT.

This rearrangement joins TRBV29-1 to TRBJ1-5, with a weak D call TRBD1 (5 bases). The germline V gene has CDR1 SQVTM and CDR2 ANQGSEA. The CDR3 has 13 residues. Trimming shortened V by 3 bases and J by 7 bases, and 13 bases separated the two germline ends. Here the CDR3 DNA reads TGCAGCGTTGATGGCGGGGGAGGGCAGCCCCAGCATTTT. This translates into CSVDGGGGQPQHF. The whole variable domain, remainder taken from reference TRBV29-1 and TRBJ1-5, is SAVISQKPSRDICQRGTSLTIQCQVDSQVTMMFWYRQQPGQSLTLIATANQGSEATYESGFVIDKFPISRPNLTFSTLTVSNMSPEDSSIYLCSVDGGGGQPQHFGDGTRLSIL.

Only a few counts were recorded for this clone. The chain links TRBV30 to TRBJ1-1, with 7 bases that match TRBD1. V dropped 0 bases and J dropped 2; count of bases not matched to a gene: 3. CDR3 length equals 14 residues. The germline V gene has CDR1 GTSNPN and CDR2 SVGIG (reference sequence). DNA of the CDR3: TGTGCCTGGAGTGTGGAGGGGGCAAACACTGAAGCTTTCTTT. It translates to CAWSVEGANTEAFF.

The chain links TRBV14 to TRBJ2-1; TRBD2 matches 8 bases. Germline values: CDR1 SGHDN, CDR2 FVKESK. Losses at the gene ends were 4 bases for V and 8 bases for J; bases not matched to a gene: 13. The CDR3 runs 16 residues. CDR3 region: CASSPRWAGGKHEQFF. The CDR3 nucleotides read TGTGCCAGCAGCCCGAGGTGGGCGGGGGGTAAGCATGAGCAGTTCTTC.

This chain joins TRBV5-4 and TRBJ1-2; D might be TRBD1 (5 bases). V shed 4 bases and J shed 4 bases, with 14 bases lying between them. Germline V lookup: CDR1 SGHNT, CDR2 YYREEE (reference sequence). The CDR3 has 14 residues. CDR3 residues: CASSPPWDRYGYTF. For the CDR3, the DNA is TGTGCCAGCAGCCCCCCGTGGGACCGCTATGGCTACACCTTC.

The V and J genes are TRBV30 and TRBJ1-2; 9 positions match TRBD1. V lost 6 bases to trimming and J lost 4 bases; unmatched junction nucleotides: 15. The CDR3 is 16 residues long. Germline V gene lookup returns CDR1 GTSNPN and CDR2 SVGIG (reference sequence). In nucleotides, the CDR3 is TGTGCCTGTTTCCGGGACAGGGTTGTGTCGGGCTATGGCTACACCTTC. It yields the protein CACFRDRVVSGYGYTF.

The chain employs TRBV2 and TRBJ2-7; the match to TRBD2 covers 16 bases. Germline trimming cut 4 bases from V and 12 bases from J; bases unmatched to any gene: 6. CDR3 length: 14 amino acids. Per germline, CDR1 SNHLY and CDR2 FYNNEI. The CDR3 reads CASSGGLAGGPRYF. In DNA form, the CDR3 reads TGTGCCAGCAGTGGGGGACTAGCGGGAGGGCCGAGGTACTTC.